This TCR beta chain is from a study of blood T cell repertoires in COVID-19. About the study: The United States, Italy and Spain provided the acute and convalescent COVID-19 samples. From T cells, B-cell-depleted T cells, or PBMCs came the material, which was cDNA or gDNA.

This CDR3 spans 17 amino acids. V was pared by 0 bases and J by 5 bases, with 9 bases of the junction left unmatched. Germline lookup yields CDR1 SGHNT and CDR2 YYREEE (reference sequence). In the authors' workflow: Amplified reference gene primers provided the basis for estimating nucleated cell counts. Only in-frame clones appear in the TCRdb table, and some are missing; sequencing was by immunoSEQ multiplex PCR. V, J and clone size derive from that table, while D and trimming were established from the DNA sequence. The data contain 150,000 to 200,000 clones, about three quarters of them singletons.

The sample consisted of peripheral blood. This TCR derives from a woman between 50 and 59 years old with active or convalescent COVID-19. The chain is built from TRBV5-4 and TRBJ2-1, with 9 positions matching TRBD2. CDR3 DNA: TGTGCCAGCAGCTTGGGATCGGGGCTAGCGGGACACAATGAGCAGTTCTTC. Its translation: CASSLGSGLAGHNEQFF.